The 2 T cell receptor beta chains below come from one sample, sequenced in a study of blood T cell repertoires in COVID-19. Sequencing used immunoSEQ multiplex PCR; TCRdb keeps in-frame clones, though not all of them. The sample lists 200,000 to 250,000 clones, 75% to 85% occurring once. Material: peripheral blood. The receptors come from a woman aged 25 to 39 with COVID-19, enrolled during active disease.

The chain combines TRBV6-2 or TRBV6-3 with TRBJ2-7; possible D gene TRBD1, 6 bases. CDR1 and CDR2 (germline): MNHEY, SVGEGT. V lost 0 bases to trimming and J lost 6 bases, with 12 bases between them. The CDR3 has 14 residues. CDR3 loop: CASSYSEGGSEQYF. CDR3 DNA: TGTGCCAGCAGTTACTCAGAAGGGGGAAGCGAGCAGTACTTC.

This clone came up a few times. The chain has TRBV28 and TRBJ1-2; 9 nucleotides agree with TRBD1. V shed 6 bases and J 1 base; nucleotides not matched to a gene: 9. From germline, CDR1 is MDHEN and CDR2 SYDVKM. The CDR3 totals 16 residues. In nucleotides, the CDR3 is TGTGCCAGCAGCACCCGTGGGACAGGGATTAACTATGGCTACACCTTC. Protein: CASSTRGTGINYGYTF.